A single sample gave rise to the 19 T cell receptor beta chains below, sequenced in a study of control samples from healthy donors and cancer patients. Profiling relied on immunoSEQ multiplex PCR, and the TCRdb table lists in-frame clones only, not all of them. Of approximately 170,000 clones detected, roughly 92% appear once; the ten largest clones hold approximately 0.7%. The sequenced sample was blood. These receptors were collected from a woman aged 25 to 39 in good health.

The chain carries TRBV7-9 and TRBJ1-3, with a possible D match to TRBD1 (6 bases). V lost 4 bases and J 2 bases, leaving 12 bases between the germline ends. The CDR3 covers 15 residues. CDR1 and CDR2 from the germline V gene are SEHNR and FQNEAQ (reference sequence). Here the CDR3 DNA reads TGTGCCAGCAGCTACGAGACAGGAGCTGGAAACACCATATATTTT. Protein: CASSYETGAGNTIYF.

The gene calls are TRBV29-1 and TRBJ2-7; D is perhaps TRBD2 (6 bases). Per the germline V gene, CDR1 is SQVTM and CDR2 is ANQGSEA. V dropped 2 bases and J dropped 3 bases, with 8 bases sitting between them. This CDR3 spans 12 amino acids. The CDR3 sequence: CSVELEGYEQYF. CDR3 DNA: TGCAGCGTTGAATTGGAGGGCTACGAGCAGTACTTC.

This chain links TRBV29-1 with TRBJ1-1, with TRBD1 matching 8 bases. Trimming took 0 bases from V and 4 from J; bases not matched to a gene: 4. The CDR3 sequence is 14 residues long. Germline V gene sequence: CDR1 SQVTM, CDR2 ANQGSEA. CDR3 nucleotide sequence: TGCAGCGTTGAAGAGTCCAGGGGGCTCACTGAAGCTTTCTTT. Translating it yields CSVEESRGLTEAFF.

This chain links TRBV15 with TRBJ1-4; D perhaps matches TRBD1 (6 bases). From germline, CDR1 is LNHNV and CDR2 YYDKDF (reference sequence). Trimming left V 5 bases short and J 5 bases short, with 9 bases between. The CDR3 runs to 13 residues. For the CDR3, the DNA is TGTGCCACCAGCGCACAGGGAAATGAAAAACTGTTTTTT. Residues: CATSAQGNEKLFF.

V gene TRBV3-1 (or the pseudogene TRBV3-2) combines with J gene TRBJ2-5; 11 bases map to TRBD2. The CDR3 runs 12 residues. Germline CDR1 LGHDT, CDR2 YNNKEL (reference sequence). J lost 7 bases, V lost 8 bases, and 3 bases had no gene match. The CDR3 spells CASGLAGGTQYF. The CDR3 DNA reads TGTGCCAGCGGTCTAGCGGGAGGGACCCAGTACTTC.

V is TRBV5-4 and J is TRBJ1-1, with D possibly matching TRBD1 (6 bases). The germline V gene has CDR1 SGHNT and CDR2 YYREEE (reference sequence). CDR3 length: 13 residues. V was clipped by 6 bases and J by 0 bases, with 9 bases between them. CDR3 in DNA: TGTGCCAGCACCGGACAGATGAACACTGAAGCTTTCTTT. Residues: CASTGQMNTEAFF.

The chain recombines TRBV12-3 or TRBV12-4 with TRBJ1-1, with D maybe TRBD1 (5 bases). V was clipped by 6 bases and J by 4 bases, with 9 bases between them. This CDR3 comprises 12 residues. CDR3 protein: CASSLDSTEAFF. The CDR3 DNA is TGTGCCAGCAGCCTAGACAGCACTGAAGCTTTCTTT.

The chain has TRBV21-1 and TRBJ2-3; the table names TRBD1, a call not compared with the DNA. TRBV21-1 is annotated as a pseudogene. CDR3 length: 15 amino acids. The CDR3 sequence: CASSKEPGPADTQYF. CDR3 nucleotides: TGTGCCAGCAGCAAAGAGCCAGGGCCGGCAGATACGCAGTATTTT.

This clone was recorded once. The chain combines TRBV28 with TRBJ2-7, with 9 bases that match TRBD1. Trimming cost V 7 bases and J 7 bases; bases outside gene matches: 11. There are 14 residues in the CDR3. Germline CDR1 MDHEN, CDR2 SYDVKM. The CDR3 spells CASMPGQGLNEQYF. DNA of the CDR3: TGTGCCAGCATGCCGGGACAGGGACTTAATGAGCAGTACTTC.

The sample holds a few counts of this clone. The chain joins TRBV6-5 to TRBJ1-5, with unresolved D. This CDR3 has 13 residues. Germline-derived CDR1 and CDR2 are MNHEY and SVGAGI. The germline V and J ends were trimmed by 3 bases and 4 bases, with 7 bases remaining between them. The CDR3 region has the DNA TGTGCCAGCAGTTATGGGGAAAATCAGCCCCAGCATTTT. Amino acids: CASSYGENQPQHF.

The chain couples TRBV27 to TRBJ2-7, with 8 bases aligning to TRBD2. Unmatched junction bases numbered 17, after V lost 5 bases and J lost 11 bases. CDR3 length: 15 amino acids. The germline CDR1 and CDR2 sequences are MNHEY and SMNVEV (reference sequence). DNA of the CDR3: TGTGCCAGCAGTCCGTTTCCTGCGGGAGGCCTGGGGGAGTACTTC. Residues: CASSPFPAGGLGEYF.

The chain links TRBV19 to TRBJ1-1; no definite D call. Germline-derived CDR1 and CDR2 are LNHDA and SQIVND (reference sequence). V was pared by 0 bases and J by 0 bases, with 8 bases between. The CDR3 runs to 15 residues. CDR3 sequence (DNA): TGTGCCAGTAGTATAGATTTGGGGATGAACACTGAAGCTTTCTTT. Amino acids: CASSIDLGMNTEAFF.

A note on this clone: The same CDR3 can be traced to other DNA sequences in this sample. The rearrangement uses TRBV29-1 and TRBJ1-1; D uncertain. V gave up 4 bases and J gave up 0 bases, with 9 bases separating them. The CDR3 loop spans 13 amino acids. Germline V lookup: CDR1 SQVTM, CDR2 ANQGSEA. This CDR3 is CSVVRVLNTEAFF. DNA of the CDR3: TGCAGCGTTGTGCGGGTGTTGAACACTGAAGCTTTCTTT. The full variable domain, rest sourced from reference TRBV29-1 and TRBJ1-1, is SAVISQKPSRDICQRGTSLTIQCQVDSQVTMMFWYRQQPGQSLTLIATANQGSEATYESGFVIDKFPISRPNLTFSTLTVSNMSPEDSSIYLCSVVRVLNTEAFFGQGTRLTVV.

This chain connects TRBV6-5 to TRBJ2-5; weak D call: TRBD1 (6 bases). V lost 6 bases and J lost 3, with 17 bases in between. The CDR3 is 15 amino acids. The V gene's germline CDR1 is MNHEY and CDR2 SVGAGI. The CDR3 sequence is CASSPSGHGEETQYF. The CDR3 bases are TGTGCCAGCAGCCCCTCGGGACACGGAGAAGAGACCCAGTACTTC.

The V call is TRBV30, the J call TRBJ2-7, with 7 bases aligning to TRBD2. Germline V gene lookup returns CDR1 GTSNPN and CDR2 SVGIG (reference sequence). The trim removed 2 bases at V and 1 base at J, leaving 8 bases unmatched. This CDR3 comprises 15 residues. The CDR3 spells CAWSTLAPKSYEQYF. The CDR3 DNA follows: TGTGCCTGGAGTACACTAGCGCCAAAGTCCTACGAGCAGTACTTC.

The chain uses TRBV7-3 and TRBJ2-2, with 9 positions matching TRBD2. CDR3 length equals 18 residues. V shed 0 bases, J shed 7 bases, and the junction held 12 bases outside the gene matches. Germline V gives CDR1 SGHTA, CDR2 FQGTGA. The CDR3 reads CASSLTLASGVKNGELFF. CDR3 nucleotides: TGTGCCAGCAGCTTAACCCTGGCTAGCGGGGTTAAGAACGGGGAGCTGTTTTTT.

The gene calls are TRBV19 and TRBJ1-5; tentatively, D is TRBD1 (6 bases). The germline gives CDR1 LNHDA, CDR2 SQIVND (reference sequence). The CDR3 covers 15 residues. V was trimmed by 0 bases and J by 7 bases, leaving 13 bases between them. CDR3 residues: CASSIDRGTLQPQHF. CDR3 in DNA: TGTGCCAGTAGTATAGATAGGGGGACCTTACAGCCCCAGCATTTT. The full variable domain, completed using reference TRBV19 and TRBJ1-5, is DGGITQSPKYLFRKEGQNVTLSCEQNLNHDAMYWYRQDPGQGLRLIYYSQIVNDFQKGDIAEGYSVSREKKESFPLTVTSAQKNPTAFYLCASSIDRGTLQPQHFGDGTRLSIL.

This clone appeared a single time. The V call is TRBV15, the J call TRBJ2-1, with TRBD1 as a possible D gene (6 bases). The CDR3 spans 14 residues. V gave up 8 bases and J gave up 1 base, with 12 bases separating them. Per germline, CDR1 LNHNV and CDR2 YYDKDF (reference sequence). The CDR3 sequence: CATRQDRSYNEQFF. The CDR3 DNA sequence: TGTGCCACCCGACAGGACCGATCCTACAATGAGCAGTTCTTC.

The chain employs TRBV2 and TRBJ2-2, with D perhaps TRBD1 (6 bases). Germline values: CDR1 SNHLY, CDR2 FYNNEI. The length of the CDR3 is 14 residues. V lost 8 bases, J lost 6 bases, and 16 bases lay in between. CDR3 bases: TGTGCCAGCGTCATCCCAGGGGCGGCCGGGGAGCTGTTTTTT. This sequence encodes CASVIPGAAGELFF.